This TCR beta chain was obtained from a study of blood T cell repertoires in COVID-19. The overall study: Sources were T cells, B-cell-depleted T cells, or PBMCs; the material itself was cDNA or gDNA.

Germline-derived CDR1 and CDR2 are MNHEY and SMNVEV (reference sequence). Trimming removed 2 bases from V and 4 bases from J, with 5 bases in between. The CDR3 contains 12 residues. Method: immunoSEQ multiplex PCR; TCRdb's copy keeps in-frame clones and lacks some. The sample holds a few hundred thousand clones, roughly 87% seen once. Individuals aged roughly 18 to 95 years were recruited from 24 US areas. V is TRBV27 and J is TRBJ1-1; D ambiguous. Sequencing used PBMCs or T cells enriched from blood (not recorded which). The source is a woman aged 18-35 years who had recovered from COVID-19. In DNA, the CDR3 is TGTGCCAGCAGTTTAGGAGCCACTGAAGCTTTCTTT. Amino acids: CASSLGATEAFF.